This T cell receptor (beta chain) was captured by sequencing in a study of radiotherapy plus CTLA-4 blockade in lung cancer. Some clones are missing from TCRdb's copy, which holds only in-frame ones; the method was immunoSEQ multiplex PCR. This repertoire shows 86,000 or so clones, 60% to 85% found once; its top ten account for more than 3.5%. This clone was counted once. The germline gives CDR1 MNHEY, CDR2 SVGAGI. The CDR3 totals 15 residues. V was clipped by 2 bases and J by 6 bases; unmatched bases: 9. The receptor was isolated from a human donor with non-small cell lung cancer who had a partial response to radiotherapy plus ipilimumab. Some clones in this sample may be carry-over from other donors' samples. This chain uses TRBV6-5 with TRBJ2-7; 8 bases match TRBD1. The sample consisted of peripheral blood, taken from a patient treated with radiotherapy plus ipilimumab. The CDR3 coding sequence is TGTGCCAGCAGTTACCGAGCCGGGACAGGTCTCGAGCAGTACTTC. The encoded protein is CASSYRAGTGLEQYF.